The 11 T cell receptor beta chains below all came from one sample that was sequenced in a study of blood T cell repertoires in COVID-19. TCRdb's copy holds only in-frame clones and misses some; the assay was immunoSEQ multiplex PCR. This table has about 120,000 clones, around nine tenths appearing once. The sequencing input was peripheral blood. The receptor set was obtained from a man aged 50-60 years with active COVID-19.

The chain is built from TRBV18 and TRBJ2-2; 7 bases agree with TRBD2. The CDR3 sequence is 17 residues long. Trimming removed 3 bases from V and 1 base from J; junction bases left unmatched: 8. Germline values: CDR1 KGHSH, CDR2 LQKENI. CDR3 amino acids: CASSPGLAEVNTGELFF. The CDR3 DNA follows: TGTGCCAGCTCACCGGGGCTAGCGGAGGTGAACACCGGGGAGCTGTTTTTT. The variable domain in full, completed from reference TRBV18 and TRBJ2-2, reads NAGVMQNPRHLVRRRGQEARLRCSPMKGHSHVYWYRQLPEEGLKFMVYLQKENIIDESGMPKERFSAEFPKEGPSILRIQQVVRGDSAAYFCASSPGLAEVNTGELFFGEGSRLTVL.

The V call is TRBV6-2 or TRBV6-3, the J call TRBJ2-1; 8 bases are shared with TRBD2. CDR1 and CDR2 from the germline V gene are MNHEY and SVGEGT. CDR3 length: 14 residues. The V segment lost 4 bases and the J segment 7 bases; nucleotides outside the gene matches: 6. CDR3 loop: CASSSRAGANEQFF. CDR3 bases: TGTGCCAGCAGTTCAAGAGCGGGGGCAAATGAGCAGTTCTTC.

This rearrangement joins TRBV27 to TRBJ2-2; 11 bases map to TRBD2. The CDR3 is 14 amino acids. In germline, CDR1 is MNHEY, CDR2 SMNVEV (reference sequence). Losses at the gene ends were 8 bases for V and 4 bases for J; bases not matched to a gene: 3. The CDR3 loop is CASLGLAATGELFF. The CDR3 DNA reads TGTGCCAGCCTGGGACTAGCGGCCACCGGGGAGCTGTTTTTT.

CDR3 nucleotide sequence: TGTGCCTGGAGCGATGGACTAGCGGTTACCCCCTCCTACAATGAGCAGTTCTTC. Its translation is CAWSDGLAVTPSYNEQFF. This rearrangement joins TRBV30 to TRBJ2-1; 10 nucleotides align to TRBD2. Germline V CDR1 and CDR2: GTSNPN, SVGIG (reference sequence). The CDR3 contains 18 residues. V gave up 3 bases and J gave up 0 bases; unmatched junction bases: 11.

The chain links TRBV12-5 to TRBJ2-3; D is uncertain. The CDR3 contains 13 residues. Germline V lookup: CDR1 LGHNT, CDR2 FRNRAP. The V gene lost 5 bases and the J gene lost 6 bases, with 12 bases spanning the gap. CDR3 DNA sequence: TGTGCTAGTGGTATTATGGCCTCCGATACGCAGTATTTT. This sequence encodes CASGIMASDTQYF.

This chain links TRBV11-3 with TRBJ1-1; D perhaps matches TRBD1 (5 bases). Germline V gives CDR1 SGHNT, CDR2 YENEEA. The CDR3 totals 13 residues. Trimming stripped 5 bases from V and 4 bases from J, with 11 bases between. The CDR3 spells CASSDGGGTEAFF. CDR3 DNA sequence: TGTGCCAGCAGCGATGGGGGAGGCACTGAAGCTTTCTTT.

The CDR3 spells CASSRSPGENTGELFF. CDR3 bases: TGTGCCAGCAGCAGATCGCCAGGGGAGAACACCGGGGAGCTGTTTTTT. V is TRBV9 and J is TRBJ2-2, with D perhaps matching TRBD1 (6 bases). Trimming left V 4 bases short and J 1 base short, with 14 bases between. The CDR3 contains 16 residues. CDR1 SGDLS and CDR2 YYNGEE come from the germline V gene.

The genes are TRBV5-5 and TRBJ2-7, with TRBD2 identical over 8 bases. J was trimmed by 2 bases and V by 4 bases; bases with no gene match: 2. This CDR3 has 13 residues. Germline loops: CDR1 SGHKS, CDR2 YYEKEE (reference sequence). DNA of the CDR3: TGTGCCAGCAGCCCCGGGGGGGCCTACGAGCAGTACTTC. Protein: CASSPGGAYEQYF.

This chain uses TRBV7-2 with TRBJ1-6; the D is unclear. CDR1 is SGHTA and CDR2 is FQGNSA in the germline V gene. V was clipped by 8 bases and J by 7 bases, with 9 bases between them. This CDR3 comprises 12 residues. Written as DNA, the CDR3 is TGTGCCAGCGGACTGCCGAATTCACCCCTCCACTTT. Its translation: CASGLPNSPLHF. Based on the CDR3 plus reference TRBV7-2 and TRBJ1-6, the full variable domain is GAGVSQSPSNKVTEKGKDVELRCDPISGHTALYWYRQSLGQGLEFLIYFQGNSAPDKSGLPSDRFSAERTGGSVSTLTIQRTQQEDSAVYLCASGLPNSPLHFGNGTRLTVT.

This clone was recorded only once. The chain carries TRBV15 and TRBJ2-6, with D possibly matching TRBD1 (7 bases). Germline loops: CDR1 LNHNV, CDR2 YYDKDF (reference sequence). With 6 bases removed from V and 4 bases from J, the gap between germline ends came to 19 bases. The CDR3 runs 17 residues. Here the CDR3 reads CATRGRGALGGANVLTF. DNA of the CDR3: TGTGCCACCAGAGGCAGGGGGGCACTGGGAGGGGCCAACGTCCTGACTTTC. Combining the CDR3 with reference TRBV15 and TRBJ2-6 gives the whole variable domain DAMVIQNPRYQVTQFGKPVTLSCSQTLNHNVMYWYQQKSSQAPKLLFHYYDKDFNNEADTPDNFQSRRPNTSFCFLDIRSPGLGDTAMYLCATRGRGALGGANVLTFGAGSRLTVL.

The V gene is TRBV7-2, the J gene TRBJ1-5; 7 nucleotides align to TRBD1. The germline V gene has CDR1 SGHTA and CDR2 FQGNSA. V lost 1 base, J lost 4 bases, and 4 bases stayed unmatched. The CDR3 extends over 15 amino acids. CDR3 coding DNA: TGTGCCAGCAGCTTAGGGCCGACAGGGAATCAGCCCCAGCATTTT. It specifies CASSLGPTGNQPQHF. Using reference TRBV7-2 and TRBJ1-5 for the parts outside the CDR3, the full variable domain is GAGVSQSPSNKVTEKGKDVELRCDPISGHTALYWYRQSLGQGLEFLIYFQGNSAPDKSGLPSDRFSAERTGGSVSTLTIQRTQQEDSAVYLCASSLGPTGNQPQHFGDGTRLSIL.